Below, 4 T cell receptor beta chains from the same sample are listed, as sequenced in a study of blood T cell repertoires in COVID-19. Repertoires were generated with immunoSEQ multiplex PCR, while TCRdb's copy carries only in-frame clones and drops some. The sample includes fewer than 400,000 clones, 65% to 85% of them seen just once. Sequencing input: peripheral blood. Receptors originate from a man younger than 45 with active or convalescent COVID-19.

The rearrangement links TRBV24-1 to TRBJ1-2; weak D call: TRBD1 (5 bases). The CDR3 covers 13 residues. From germline, CDR1 is KGHDR and CDR2 SFDVKD. The V end was cut by 3 bases, the J end by 6 bases, with 10 bases between. The CDR3 coding sequence is TGTGCCACCAGTGATCCAGGGTCGGATGGCTACACCTTC. It specifies CATSDPGSDGYTF.

This chain joins TRBV13 and TRBJ2-2, with D perhaps TRBD1 (6 bases). V shed 6 bases and J shed 1 base, with 18 bases lying between them. The CDR3 totals 17 residues. Germline CDR1 PRHDT, CDR2 FYEKMQ (reference sequence). The DNA for the CDR3 is TGTGCCAGCAGGGAATTTGGGGGCGACTTGAACACCGGGGAGCTGTTTTTT. Protein: CASREFGGDLNTGELFF.

CDR3 amino acids: CASSPGREVREQYF. CDR3 DNA sequence: TGTGCCAGCAGTCCCGGACGGGAGGTTAGGGAGCAGTACTTC. The gene calls are TRBV6-2 or TRBV6-3 and TRBJ2-7; 7 bases are a match to TRBD2. This CDR3 comprises 14 residues. J gave up 7 bases and V 5 bases, and 11 bases lay outside the gene matches. The germline V gene has CDR1 MNHEY and CDR2 SVGEGT.

This clone has a handful of counts. The CDR3: CASSARGQSHLKQGYTF. As DNA, the CDR3 is TGTGCCAGCAGCGCCAGAGGACAATCCCATTTGAAACAAGGCTACACCTTC. This chain links TRBV9 with TRBJ1-2; D is possibly TRBD1 (5 bases). Germline CDR1 SGDLS, CDR2 YYNGEE. Trimming removed 3 bases from V and 8 bases from J, with 26 bases in between. This CDR3 is 17 amino acids long.